A single sample is the source of the 20 T cell receptor beta chains below, sequenced in a study of cytomegalovirus exposure and HLA in healthy donors. Repertoires were generated with immunoSEQ multiplex PCR, while TCRdb's copy carries only in-frame clones and drops some. Of over 100,000 clones detected, roughly nine tenths appear once; the ten largest clones hold over 1%. The sequenced material came from PBMCs. These receptors were obtained from a woman aged 18-35 years in good health and CMV-seronegative.

The V and J genes are TRBV5-1 and TRBJ2-5; D gene uncertain. The CDR3 sequence is 13 residues long. Trimming removed 0 bases at V and 3 bases at J, with 6 bases between. CDR1 SGHRS and CDR2 YFSETQ come from the germline V gene. This CDR3 reads CASSLASEETQYF. In nucleotides, the CDR3 is TGCGCCAGCAGCTTGGCTAGTGAAGAGACCCAGTACTTC.

The rearrangement links TRBV5-1 to TRBJ2-1; 8 nucleotides match TRBD2. The CDR3 is 14 residues long. Germline V gene data show CDR1 as SGHRS and CDR2 as YFSETQ. V lost 2 bases to trimming and J lost 10 bases; unmatched junction nucleotides: 8. CDR3 nucleotides: TGCGCCAGCAGCTTTACGGGGGGGCCTTCCGAGCAGTTCTTC. Its protein product is CASSFTGGPSEQFF.

This clone was counted at least ten times. This chain joins TRBV19 and TRBJ1-5; no firm D call. Trimming shortened V by 4 bases and J by 9 bases, and 10 bases separated the two germline ends. The CDR3 contains 12 residues. Germline V gene sequence: CDR1 LNHDA, CDR2 SQIVND (reference sequence). CDR3 sequence: CASSNWAMPQHF. The CDR3 region has the DNA TGTGCCAGTAGTAACTGGGCTATGCCCCAGCATTTT.

The DNA for the CDR3 is TGTGCCAGCAGCTTTGTCCACACAGATACGCAGTATTTT. This translates into CASSFVHTDTQYF. The rearrangement joins TRBV5-6 to TRBJ2-3, with D unclear. The germline gives CDR1 SGHDT, CDR2 YYEEEE. The V and J ends lost 2 bases and 2 bases respectively, with 6 bases between them. CDR3 length: 13 amino acids.

The chain recombines TRBV6-5 with TRBJ1-2; weak D call: TRBD1 (5 bases). The CDR3 has 14 residues. Germline CDR1 reads MNHEY; CDR2 reads SVGAGI. The germline V and J ends were trimmed by 6 bases and 5 bases, with 16 bases remaining between them. CDR3 protein: CASSLSPGEYGYTF. The CDR3 coding sequence is TGTGCCAGCAGCCTGAGCCCGGGGGAATATGGCTACACCTTC.

The V gene is TRBV5-1, the J gene TRBJ2-3; D is uncertain. The V end was cut by 5 bases, the J end by 2 bases, with 12 bases between. From germline, CDR1 is SGHRS and CDR2 YFSETQ. The CDR3 is made up of 14 amino acids. CDR3 DNA: TGCGCCAGCAGATACTGGGCCCCCACAGATACGCAGTATTTT. Translation: CASRYWAPTDTQYF.

V and J are TRBV7-9 and TRBJ2-1; maybe TRBD1 (5 bases). Per germline, CDR1 SEHNR and CDR2 FQNEAQ (reference sequence). Trimming left V 3 bases short and J 8 bases short, with 5 bases between. The CDR3 is 11 amino acids. In DNA, the CDR3 is TGTGCCAGCAGCTTCAGGGATGAGCAGTTCTTC. Translated, it gives CASSFRDEQFF. The full variable domain, with the rest looked up from reference TRBV7-9 and TRBJ2-1, is DTGVSQNPRHKITKRGQNVTFRCDPISEHNRLYWYRQTLGQGPEFLTYFQNEAQLEKSRLLSDRFSAERPKGSFSTLEIQRTEQGDSAMYLCASSFRDEQFFGPGTRLTVL.

Turning to this clone: The sample contains more than one DNA sequence encoding this CDR3. The V and J genes are TRBV6-5 and TRBJ1-2; TRBD1 agrees at 7 bases. Germline V gene data show CDR1 as MNHEY and CDR2 as SVGAGI. CDR3 length: 12 residues. V lost 6 bases, J lost 7 bases, and 5 bases stayed unmatched. This chain's CDR3 is CASSWTGRGYTF. The CDR3 DNA reads TGTGCCAGCAGCTGGACAGGTCGTGGCTACACCTTC.

V gene TRBV5-1 combines with J gene TRBJ1-1; the D gene is possibly TRBD1 (6 bases). Trimming pared 5 bases from V and 7 bases from J, leaving 18 bases between. Germline V gene sequence: CDR1 SGHRS, CDR2 YFSETQ. CDR3 length: 14 residues. The CDR3 region is CASRPGTSNIEAFF. DNA for the CDR3: TGCGCCAGCAGACCGGGGACATCCAATATTGAAGCTTTCTTT.

The V gene is TRBV7-8, the J gene TRBJ1-3; 7 bases agree with TRBD1. V dropped 1 base and J dropped 0; count of bases not matched to a gene: 6. Germline CDR1 SGHVS, CDR2 FQNEAQ. The CDR3 runs to 17 residues. The CDR3 bases are TGTGCCAGCAGCTTAGGGGCCAGGGGGGACTCTGGAAACACCATATATTTT. It encodes CASSLGARGDSGNTIYF.

This clone was seen only once. This chain connects TRBV4-1 to TRBJ2-3; a possible D gene is TRBD2 (6 bases). Germline CDR1 and CDR2: MGHRA and YSYEKL. The length of the CDR3 is 13 residues. Trimming left V 4 bases short and J 1 base short, with 6 bases between. The CDR3 region is CASSRLGTDTQYF. DNA for the CDR3: TGCGCCAGCAGCCGACTAGGCACAGATACGCAGTATTTT.

CDR3 in amino acids: CASSPNAGELFF. Here the CDR3 DNA reads TGTGCCAGCAGCCCTAACGCCGGGGAGCTGTTTTTT. This chain links TRBV5-4 with TRBJ2-2; unclear D gene. Germline CDR1 and CDR2: SGHNT and YYREEE (reference sequence). Trimming pared 4 bases from V and 6 bases from J, leaving 7 bases between. There are 12 residues in the CDR3.

The gene calls are TRBV7-2 and TRBJ1-1; D gene uncertain. Trimming pared 1 base from V and 0 bases from J, leaving 12 bases between. The CDR3 totals 16 residues. Looked up from germline, CDR1 is SGHTA and CDR2 is FQGNSA. The CDR3 DNA follows: TGTGCCAGCAGCTTAGATCGTGAAGCAATGAACACTGAAGCTTTCTTT. It codes for CASSLDREAMNTEAFF.

V usage is TRBV9 and J usage is TRBJ1-2; 7 nucleotides line up with TRBD1. The J segment lost 0 bases and the V segment lost 4 bases, leaving 9 bases of the junction unmatched. The CDR3 is made up of 16 amino acids. The V gene's germline CDR1 is SGDLS and CDR2 YYNGEE. The CDR3 DNA reads as TGTGCCAGCAGCCCTGGGGGGACAGATGCTAACTATGGCTACACCTTC. Protein sequence: CASSPGGTDANYGYTF.

V is TRBV4-1 and J is TRBJ1-4; weak D call: TRBD1 (5 bases). V was clipped by 1 base and J by 8 bases, with 11 bases between them. This CDR3 is 14 amino acids long. Looked up from germline, CDR1 is MGHRA and CDR2 is YSYEKL. The CDR3 protein is CASSQGSGWEKLFF. CDR3 nucleotide sequence: TGCGCCAGCAGCCAAGGATCAGGGTGGGAAAAACTGTTTTTT.

V and J are TRBV11-2 and TRBJ2-2, with 13 bases fitting TRBD2. Trimming took 4 bases from V and 8 from J; bases not matched to a gene: 16. From germline, CDR1 is SGHAT and CDR2 FQNNGV. This CDR3 is built from 19 residues. CDR3 sequence reads: CASSSPLTTSGGAEGELFF. CDR3 in DNA: TGTGCCAGCAGCTCCCCGCTTACCACTAGCGGGGGGGCGGAAGGGGAGCTGTTTTTT.

This chain links TRBV5-8 with TRBJ2-7; possible D gene TRBD1, 6 bases. The ends were cut back, 4 bases at V and 2 bases at J, with 16 bases in the middle. The germline CDR1 and CDR2 sequences are SGHTS and YDEGEE. The CDR3 has 15 residues. The CDR3 DNA follows: TGTGCCAGCAGCCTTAAGCCACAGGGTACCTACGAGCAGTACTTC. Its protein product is CASSLKPQGTYEQYF.

The chain employs TRBV10-3 and TRBJ1-2; no firm D call. The CDR3 has 12 amino acids. The ends were cut back, 2 bases at V and 6 bases at J, with 7 bases in the middle. Germline-derived CDR1 and CDR2 are ENHRY and SYGVKD. CDR3 sequence (DNA): TGTGCCATCAGTGAGGGAGTAGATGGCTACACCTTC. It translates to CAISEGVDGYTF.

This clone was seen just once. This sequence joins TRBV18 and TRBJ2-4; 9 nucleotides align to TRBD1. Germline V gene data show CDR1 as KGHSH and CDR2 as LQKENI. J was trimmed by 8 bases and V by 6 bases; bases with no gene match: 14. CDR3 length: 16 amino acids. In DNA, the CDR3 is TGTGCCAGCTCCCTTAGTGGGACAGGGACGTTGGACATTCAGTACTTC. As protein: CASSLSGTGTLDIQYF.

The rearrangement uses TRBV5-1 and TRBJ2-5; 7 positions agree with TRBD1. The germline gives CDR1 SGHRS, CDR2 YFSETQ. After removal of 2 bases from V and 2 bases from J, the junction contained 6 bases not matched to a gene. The length of the CDR3 is 15 residues. The CDR3 loop is CASSLVSGQQETQYF. The CDR3 DNA sequence: TGCGCCAGCAGCTTAGTGTCGGGACAGCAAGAGACCCAGTACTTC.